A selection of T cell receptor beta chains follows, all from one sample in a study of blood T cell repertoires in COVID-19. Data came from immunoSEQ multiplex PCR; TCRdb stores just in-frame clones and leaves some out. The sample carries about 300,000 clones, 88% recorded once. Material: peripheral blood. These receptors were taken from a woman aged 30 to 39 who had recovered from COVID-19. Both conserved end residues are part of each CDR3. The D gene is left open where the match is weak. Expanded clones are given a class, and other clones once, few, many or no size at all.

j_call clone_size d_call v_call cdr3_aa cdr3_nt
TRBJ2-3 - TRBD2 TRBV30 CAWSASGGALDTQYF TGTGCCTGGAGTGCGAGCGGGGGGGCCTTAGATACGCAGTATTTT
TRBJ2-6 - TRBD1 TRBV28 CASSLRTGTGANVLTF TGTGCCAGCAGTCTCCGGACAGGGACTGGGGCCAACGTCCTGACTTTC
TRBJ2-2 - TRBD1 TRBV19 CASSGTGTGELFF TGTGCCAGTAGTGGGACAGGGACCGGGGAGCTGTTTTTT
TRBJ2-5 - TRBD2 TRBV3-1/TRBV3-2 CASSGEGTSGETQYF TGTGCCAGCAGCGGAGAGGGGACTAGCGGGGAGACCCAGTACTTC
TRBJ2-1 - TRBD2 TRBV4-3 CASSPYRLAPYNEQFF TGCGCCAGCAGCCCCTACCGACTAGCACCATACAATGAGCAGTTCTTC
TRBJ1-3 - - TRBV9 CASSSRRGSGNTIYF TGTGCCAGCAGCTCCCGCAGGGGCTCTGGAAACACCATATATTTT
TRBJ2-4 once TRBD2 TRBV11-2 CASSHGTSENIQYF TGTGCCAGCAGCCACGGGACTAGCGAAAACATTCAGTACTTC
TRBJ2-7 - TRBD1 TRBV7-3 CASSPTGGSYEQYF TGTGCCAGCAGCCCGACAGGGGGCTCATACGAGCAGTACTTC
TRBJ2-2 - TRBD1 TRBV28 CASRGQAGELFF TGTGCCAGCAGGGGACAGGCCGGGGAGCTGTTTTTT
TRBJ2-7 - TRBD1 TRBV5-1 CASSSAGTGSYEQYF TGCGCCAGCAGCTCCGCCGGGACAGGTTCCTACGAGCAGTACTTC
TRBJ1-5 - - TRBV30 CAWSVGVNVAGWYSNQPQHF TGTGCCTGGAGTGTAGGCGTGAATGTAGCAGGGTGGTATAGCAATCAGCCCCAGCATTTT
TRBJ1-5 - - TRBV19 CASSPRESQPQHF TGTGCCAGTAGTCCCAGGGAATCTCAGCCCCAGCATTTT
TRBJ2-7 - - TRBV5-6 CASSRQQGFSEQYF TGTGCCAGCAGCCGTCAACAGGGCTTTTCAGAGCAGTACTTC
TRBJ1-2 - TRBD1 TRBV5-1 CASSFRDSYGYTF TGCGCCAGCAGCTTCCGGGACAGCTATGGCTACACCTTC
TRBJ1-5 - TRBD1 TRBV30 CAWSTGQGDQPQHF TGTGCCTGGAGTACTGGACAGGGGGATCAGCCCCAGCATTTT
TRBJ1-4 - TRBD1 TRBV5-4 CASSPDRQGSNEKLFF TGTGCCAGCAGCCCCGACCGACAGGGCTCAAATGAAAAACTGTTTTTT
TRBJ2-2 - TRBD1 TRBV2 CASSEVLNRGFYGTGELFF TGTGCCAGCAGTGAAGTATTAAACAGGGGGTTTTACGGCACCGGGGAGCTGTTTTTT